A selection of T cell receptor beta chains follows, all from one sample in a study of T cell responses to AZD1222 COVID-19 vaccine. Using immunoSEQ multiplex PCR, the repertoire was profiled, and TCRdb retains in-frame clones only, with some absent. The sample lists about 81,000 clones; approximately 89% were seen once. The material sequenced was peripheral blood, taken 28 days after the second AZD1222 dose. The source of these receptors is an adult who received the AZD1222 COVID-19 vaccine. CDR3s include the opening cysteine and the closing phenylalanine or tryptophan. The D gene is left open where the match is weak. Not every row has a clone size; where given, it reads once, few, many or a size class.

.	TRBV7-9	.	TRBJ2-7	CASSHPLAEQYF	TGTGCCAGCAGCCACCCCCTGGCCGAGCAGTACTTC
.	TRBV5-5	.	TRBJ1-1	CASSDPRGLDTEAFF	TGTGCCAGCAGCGACCCCCGGGGATTGGACACTGAAGCTTTCTTT
.	TRBV7-6	TRBD2	TRBJ2-3	CASSTGTSGDTQYF	TGTGCCAGCAGCACCGGGACTAGTGGAGATACGCAGTATTTT
.	TRBV10-1	TRBD2	TRBJ2-7	CASSPVSGSYEQYF	TGCGCCAGCAGTCCGGTTAGCGGGAGTTACGAGCAGTACTTC
.	TRBV27	.	TRBJ2-7	CASSSSARLAYEQYF	TGTGCCAGCAGTTCATCCGCTCGGCTAGCCTACGAGCAGTACTTC
.	TRBV5-8	.	TRBJ1-2	CASSGQNYGYTF	TGTGCCAGCAGCGGACAAAACTATGGCTACACCTTC
.	TRBV6-2/TRBV6-3	TRBD2	TRBJ2-7	CASSYGAGVYEQYF	TGTGCCAGCAGTTACGGAGCGGGAGTCTACGAGCAGTACTTC
.	TRBV19	.	TRBJ1-4	CASSIWRAPNEKLFF	TGTGCCAGTAGTATTTGGAGGGCGCCTAATGAAAAACTGTTTTTT
once	TRBV28	TRBD1	TRBJ1-2	CASSKGARGYTF	TGTGCCAGCAGTAAGGGGGCTCGGGGCTACACCTTC
.	TRBV6-1	TRBD2	TRBJ2-7	CASSERGELHYEQYF	TGTGCCAGCAGTGAACGGGGGGAACTGCACTACGAGCAGTACTTC
.	TRBV7-2	.	TRBJ2-6	CASSSRKAGANVLTF	TGTGCCAGCAGCTCGCGGAAAGCCGGGGCCAACGTCCTGACTTTC
.	TRBV10-2	TRBD2	TRBJ2-3	CASSGAGLAGGDTQYF	TGCGCCAGCAGCGGGGCTGGGCTAGCGGGAGGAGATACGCAGTATTTT
.	TRBV5-8	TRBD2	TRBJ2-3	CASSLGGSVQYF	TGTGCCAGCAGCTTGGGCGGGAGCGTACAGTATTTT
few	TRBV15	.	TRBJ1-3	CAIQGSGNTIYF	TGTGCCATCCAGGGGTCAGGAAACACCATATATTTT
.	TRBV20-1	TRBD2	TRBJ2-1	CSASLTSGSFREQFF	TGCAGTGCTAGTCTCACTAGCGGGAGTTTCCGCGAGCAGTTCTTC
.	TRBV2	TRBD1	TRBJ2-2	CASRGGTGLPGELFF	TGTGCCAGCAGGGGCGGGACAGGGCTTCCCGGGGAGCTGTTTTTT
.	TRBV18	TRBD2	TRBJ2-7	CASSPQQGLPTAYEQYF	TGTGCCAGCTCACCACAGCAGGGACTACCAACCGCCTACGAGCAGTACTTC
.	TRBV9	TRBD2	TRBJ2-7	CASSVVGTSGIYEQYF	TGTGCCAGCAGCGTAGTCGGGACTAGCGGGATCTACGAGCAGTACTTC
once	TRBV11-2	.	TRBJ2-7	CASRPTGSYEQYF	TGTGCCAGCAGGCCGACTGGCTCCTACGAGCAGTACTTC
few	TRBV28	.	TRBJ2-4	CASSRAATSLNIQYF	TGTGCCAGCAGCCGCGCTGCAACTAGTCTAAACATTCAGTACTTC
.	TRBV5-1	TRBD1	TRBJ1-1	CASKTGQDGATEAFF	TGCGCCAGCAAAACGGGACAGGATGGGGCGACTGAAGCTTTCTTT
.	TRBV5-8	TRBD2	TRBJ2-7	CASSFPGLAGAYEQYF	TGTGCCAGCAGCTTCCCGGGACTAGCGGGAGCCTACGAGCAGTACTTC
.	TRBV19	.	TRBJ1-1	CASSMSRGRAFF	TGTGCCAGTAGTATGTCGAGGGGTAGAGCTTTCTTT
.	TRBV5-4	TRBD2	TRBJ2-1	CASSLAGVAGDSEQFF	TGTGCCAGCAGCTTGGCCGGGGTAGCGGGAGATAGTGAGCAGTTCTTC
.	TRBV29-1	TRBD2	TRBJ2-3	CSVEAGGVADTQYF	TGCAGCGTTGAGGCGGGGGGTGTTGCAGATACGCAGTATTTT
.	TRBV7-2	.	TRBJ2-2	CASSLAGRTGELFF	TGTGCCAGCAGCTTAGCGGGACGGACCGGGGAGCTGTTTTTT
once	TRBV4-1	.	TRBJ1-5	CASSQVYLGNQPQHF	TGCGCCAGCAGCCAAGTATATTTGGGCAATCAGCCCCAGCATTTT
once	TRBV3-1/TRBV3-2	.	TRBJ1-2	CASSQAGANYGYTF	TGTGCCAGCAGCCAAGCCGGAGCTAACTATGGCTACACCTTC
.	TRBV7-3	.	TRBJ1-1	CASSSGAAPTEAFF	TGTGCCAGCAGCAGTGGCGCAGCGCCCACTGAAGCTTTCTTT
once	TRBV6-1	.	TRBJ2-5	CASSEVVLQETQYF	TGTGCCAGCAGTGAAGTGGTACTTCAAGAGACCCAGTACTTC
.	TRBV7-9	.	TRBJ1-3	CASSLALDSSGNTIYF	TGTGCCAGCAGCTTAGCGCTGGACTCCTCTGGAAACACCATATATTTT
.	TRBV10-3	.	TRBJ2-3	CAISGGAGPDTQYF	TGTGCCATCAGTGGGGGCGCGGGACCAGATACGCAGTATTTT
.	TRBV27	.	TRBJ1-5	CASSGKTGNQPQHF	TGTGCCAGCAGTGGCAAGACGGGCAATCAGCCCCAGCATTTT
.	TRBV18	TRBD1	TRBJ1-4	CASSPLGTGRTNEKLFF	TGTGCCAGCTCACCGTTAGGGACAGGGAGAACTAATGAAAAACTGTTTTTT
.	TRBV11-2	.	TRBJ1-1	CASSFGVTEAFF	TGTGCCAGCAGCTTCGGTGTCACTGAAGCTTTCTTT
.	TRBV3-1/TRBV3-2	.	TRBJ2-2	CASSLTDGGGVLFF	TGTGCCAGCAGCCTAACGGATGGCGGCGGCGTGCTGTTTTTT
once	TRBV30	.	TRBJ2-7	CAFDRSSYEQYF	TGTGCCTTCGACAGGAGCTCCTACGAGCAGTACTTC
once	TRBV5-1	.	TRBJ1-6	CASSDRNNSPLHF	TGCGCCAGCTCAGACAGGAATAATTCACCCCTCCACTTT
.	TRBV7-2	.	TRBJ1-5	CASSLGPGTNQPQHF	TGTGCCAGCAGCTTAGGTCCCGGGACGAATCAGCCCCAGCATTTT
.	TRBV6-5	TRBD2	TRBJ2-2	CASRQDGRTGELFF	TGTGCCAGCAGGCAAGACGGGAGGACCGGGGAGCTGTTTTTT
few	TRBV2	TRBD1	TRBJ1-1	CASSPTGTEAFF	TGTGCCAGCAGCCCGACAGGGACTGAAGCTTTCTTT
once	TRBV18	.	TRBJ1-4	CASSPPSQGGEKLFF	TGTGCCAGCTCACCACCGAGTCAGGGTGGTGAAAAACTGTTTTTT
few	TRBV27	TRBD2	TRBJ2-2	CASTDGRANTGELFF	TGTGCCAGCACCGACGGGAGGGCGAACACCGGGGAGCTGTTTTTT
.	TRBV4-2	TRBD1	TRBJ1-2	CASSQHPGQGFDYGYTF	TGTGCCAGCAGCCAACATCCGGGACAGGGGTTTGACTATGGCTACACCTTC
.	TRBV15	TRBD2	TRBJ2-2	CATSRGGRTVGELFF	TGTGCCACCAGCAGGGGCGGGAGAACGGTCGGGGAGCTGTTTTTT
.	TRBV28	TRBD1	TRBJ1-5	CASSLIMGQASQHF	TGTGCCAGCAGTTTAATAATGGGACAGGCATCCCAGCATTTT
.	TRBV28	TRBD1	TRBJ2-7	CASSLRQGDEQYF	TGTGCCAGCAGTTTAAGACAGGGCGACGAGCAGTACTTC
.	TRBV10-3	TRBD1	TRBJ2-3	CAITGTGADTQYF	TGTGCCATCACGGGGACAGGGGCAGATACGCAGTATTTT
.	TRBV19	.	TRBJ2-7	CATANSGAPSEQYF	TGTGCCACTGCAAATAGCGGAGCCCCCTCCGAGCAGTACTTC
few	TRBV19	.	TRBJ1-1	CASSYGGTEAFF	TGTGCCAGTAGTTATGGCGGCACTGAAGCTTTCTTT